This T cell receptor beta chain was observed in a study of blood T cell repertoires in COVID-19. TCRdb's table, derived via immunoSEQ multiplex PCR, lists solely in-frame clones and lacks some. The sample carries approximately 280,000 clones, roughly 90% recorded once. The clonotype was recovered from a man aged 50-59 years with acute or convalescent COVID-19. Sample: peripheral blood.

The CDR3: CASSRDREGVCTF. The DNA of the CDR3 is TGCGCCAGCAGTCGGGACAGGGAAGGAGTTTGCACCTTC. The chain couples TRBV23-1 to TRBJ1-2; 9 bases fit TRBD1. TRBV23-1 is labeled an ORF, and its function is uncertain. The CDR3 contains 13 residues. With 4 bases clipped from V and 13 bases from J, the junction kept 10 bases outside the gene matches.